A selection of T cell receptor beta chains follows, all from one sample in a study of blood T cell repertoires in COVID-19. This table comes from immunoSEQ multiplex PCR, and its TCRdb copy is limited to in-frame clones, with some not included. The table records roughly 290,000 clones, about nine tenths of them present only once. The sequencing input was PBMCs or T cells enriched from blood (not recorded which). The source is a woman aged 40 to 50 who had recovered from COVID-19. Each CDR3 is given with its conserved first and last residue. The order of the fields is V gene, D gene, clone size, J gene, CDR3 DNA, CDR3 protein. A D gene is named only where the DNA matches it firmly. Only part of the rows carry a size: once, few, many, or a class if the clone is expanded.

TRBV29-1	-	-	TRBJ2-7	TGCAGCGTTGAAGACGGGGAGGCACCCTACGAGCAGTACTTC	CSVEDGEAPYEQYF
TRBV5-1	TRBD1	-	TRBJ2-3	TGCGCCAGCAGCTTAAACAGGGGGCTTTTGGATACGCAGTATTTT	CASSLNRGLLDTQYF
TRBV7-6	-	-	TRBJ2-5	TGTGCCAGCAGCCGAGACAGGAACGGGTCCCAGTACTTC	CASSRDRNGSQYF
TRBV19	TRBD1	once	TRBJ1-4	TGTGCCAGTAGTATGGGTCACCCCCGGGACAGGGGTGGAAAACTGTTTTTT	CASSMGHPRDRGGKLFF
TRBV5-1	-	-	TRBJ2-2	TGCGCCAGCAGCCCGGCCCTAGCGAACACCGGGGAGCTGTTTTTT	CASSPALANTGELFF
TRBV19	TRBD2	once	TRBJ2-7	TGTGCCAGTAGTATAGACGGGGGGGGCTCCTACGAGCAGTACTTC	CASSIDGGGSYEQYF
TRBV20-1	TRBD2	once	TRBJ2-5	TGCAGTGCTAGTCTCCTAGCGGGGGGACAAGAGACCCAGTACTTC	CSASLLAGGQETQYF
TRBV27	-	-	TRBJ1-2	TGTGCCAGCAGTTTATCACGGGACATAACTAACTATGGCTACACCTTC	CASSLSRDITNYGYTF
TRBV5-1	-	-	TRBJ1-1	TGCGCCAGCAGCTTGGACCCCTCTACGGGCACTGAAGCTTTCTTT	CASSLDPSTGTEAFF
TRBV3-1/TRBV3-2	-	-	TRBJ1-2	TGTGCCAGCAGCCAAGAGGGGACACTTAACTATGGCTACACCTTC	CASSQEGTLNYGYTF
TRBV29-1	-	once	TRBJ2-7	TGCAGCGTTTGCAGGGGAATTGGGCTCAGGCAGTACTTC	CSVCRGIGLRQYF
TRBV28	TRBD1	-	TRBJ1-6	TGTGCCAGCAGCCAGACAGGGGTTACCGGGGGTTCACCCCTCCACTTT	CASSQTGVTGGSPLHF
TRBV27	-	-	TRBJ1-2	TGTGCCAGCAGTTTAATTCCGGGGAGCTATGGCTACACCTTC	CASSLIPGSYGYTF